The rows below give T cell receptor beta chains drawn from one sample of a study of blood T cell repertoires in COVID-19. Profiled with immunoSEQ multiplex PCR; TCRdb holds only in-frame clones, not every one. The repertoire holds 130,000 or so clones, with about 77% as singletons. The specimen sequenced was peripheral blood. Receptors originate from a human donor in a cohort sampled during active COVID-19. CDR3s include the opening cysteine and the closing phenylalanine or tryptophan. Fields, in order: D gene, J gene, clone size, V gene, CDR3 DNA, CDR3 protein. A D gene is named only where the DNA matches it firmly. Not every row has a clone size; where given, it reads once, few, many or a size class.

D gene: -
J gene: TRBJ2-7
clone size: -
V gene: TRBV29-1
CDR3 DNA: TGCAGCGTCAGGGAAAGACAGCACCACTACGAGCAGTACTTC
CDR3 protein: CSVRERQHHYEQYF

D gene: -
J gene: TRBJ1-5
clone size: -
V gene: TRBV2
CDR3 DNA: TGTGCCAGCAGGAGGGATAGCAATCAGCCCCAGCATTTT
CDR3 protein: CASRRDSNQPQHF

D gene: TRBD1
J gene: TRBJ1-3
clone size: few
V gene: TRBV7-2
CDR3 DNA: TGTGCCAGCACGGTACAGGGGAGCTCTGGAAACACCATATATTTT
CDR3 protein: CASTVQGSSGNTIYF

D gene: -
J gene: TRBJ1-1
clone size: once
V gene: TRBV5-1
CDR3 DNA: TGCGCCAGCAGCTCCCTGGGACTCAAGACTGAAGCTTTCTTT
CDR3 protein: CASSSLGLKTEAFF

D gene: -
J gene: TRBJ2-5
clone size: once
V gene: TRBV5-5
CDR3 DNA: TGTGCCAGCAGCTCCGCGGGCCCGCAAGAGACCCAGTACTTC
CDR3 protein: CASSSAGPQETQYF

D gene: -
J gene: TRBJ2-6
clone size: -
V gene: TRBV19
CDR3 DNA: TGTGCCAGTAGTGGAACCGGGACATCTGGGGCCAACGTCCTGACTTTC
CDR3 protein: CASSGTGTSGANVLTF

D gene: -
J gene: TRBJ1-1
clone size: -
V gene: TRBV3-1/TRBV3-2
CDR3 DNA: TGTGCCACTAGAGGAGTAGGGGGAGCTTTCTTT
CDR3 protein: CATRGVGGAFF

D gene: TRBD2
J gene: TRBJ2-3
clone size: -
V gene: TRBV5-4
CDR3 DNA: TGTGCCAGCAGCCAGGGGACTAGCGGCAGCACAGATACGCAGTATTTT
CDR3 protein: CASSQGTSGSTDTQYF

D gene: -
J gene: TRBJ2-3
clone size: -
V gene: TRBV7-8
CDR3 DNA: TGTGCCAGCAGCGGGCGCACAGATACGCAGTATTTT
CDR3 protein: CASSGRTDTQYF

D gene: TRBD1
J gene: TRBJ2-2
clone size: once
V gene: TRBV5-1
CDR3 DNA: TGCGCCAGCAGCTGGACCGGGACAGGGTCCACCGGGGAGCTGTTTTTT
CDR3 protein: CASSWTGTGSTGELFF

D gene: -
J gene: TRBJ2-3
clone size: -
V gene: TRBV7-2
CDR3 DNA: TGTGCCAGCAGCTTAGCGGGCCTGACAGATACGCAGTATTTT
CDR3 protein: CASSLAGLTDTQYF

D gene: -
J gene: TRBJ2-7
clone size: -
V gene: TRBV19
CDR3 DNA: TGTGCCAGTAGTATAGTTCGCCTCCGGGAGCAGTACTTC
CDR3 protein: CASSIVRLREQYF

D gene: TRBD1
J gene: TRBJ1-5
clone size: -
V gene: TRBV5-4
CDR3 DNA: TGTGCCAGCAGCCATGACAGGGAATTCAATCAGCCCCAGCATTTT
CDR3 protein: CASSHDREFNQPQHF

D gene: TRBD1
J gene: TRBJ2-3
clone size: -
V gene: TRBV20-1
CDR3 DNA: TGCAGTGCTAGTAACCGGGACAGGGGCACAGATACGCAGTATTTT
CDR3 protein: CSASNRDRGTDTQYF

D gene: -
J gene: TRBJ1-1
clone size: -
V gene: TRBV19
CDR3 DNA: TGTGCCAGTAGTATAGAGGGGCTTAACACTGAAGCTTTCTTT
CDR3 protein: CASSIEGLNTEAFF

D gene: TRBD2
J gene: TRBJ2-3
clone size: -
V gene: TRBV9
CDR3 DNA: TGTGCCAGCAGCGTAGGACTAGCGGGGGCGACCACAGATACGCAGTATTTT
CDR3 protein: CASSVGLAGATTDTQYF